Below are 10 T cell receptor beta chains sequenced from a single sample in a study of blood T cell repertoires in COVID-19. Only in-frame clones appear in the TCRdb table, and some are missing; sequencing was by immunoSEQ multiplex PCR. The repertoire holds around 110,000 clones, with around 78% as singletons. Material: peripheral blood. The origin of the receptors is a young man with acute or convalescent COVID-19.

Written as DNA, the CDR3 is TGTGCCATCAGTGACGAGACAGTTACTGGAAACACCATATATTTT. Translated: CAISDETVTGNTIYF. The V gene is TRBV10-3, the J gene TRBJ1-3; the D gene is possibly TRBD1 (5 bases). Trimming cost V 3 bases and J 2 bases, with 11 bases left between them. CDR3 length: 15 amino acids. Germline lookup yields CDR1 ENHRY and CDR2 SYGVKD.

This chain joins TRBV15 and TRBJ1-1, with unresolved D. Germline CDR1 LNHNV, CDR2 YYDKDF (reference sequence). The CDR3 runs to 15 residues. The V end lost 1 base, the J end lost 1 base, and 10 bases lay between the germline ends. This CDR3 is CATSRGVGRNTEAFF. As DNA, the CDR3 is TGTGCCACCAGCAGAGGGGTAGGGAGGAACACTGAAGCTTTCTTT.

DNA for the CDR3: TGTGCCTGGAGTGCTGGAGTCTCTGGAAACACCATATATTTT. As protein: CAWSAGVSGNTIYF. V and J are TRBV30 and TRBJ1-3; no firm D call. V lost 1 base and J 0 bases, leaving 7 bases between the germline ends. This CDR3 is built from 14 residues. Germline V gene lookup returns CDR1 GTSNPN and CDR2 SVGIG (reference sequence).

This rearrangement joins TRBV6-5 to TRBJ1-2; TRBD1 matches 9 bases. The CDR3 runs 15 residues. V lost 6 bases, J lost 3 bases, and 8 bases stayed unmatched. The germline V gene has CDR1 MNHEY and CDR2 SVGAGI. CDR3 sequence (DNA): TGTGCCAGCAGACTACGAAGGACAGGGGACTATGGCTACACCTTC. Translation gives CASRLRRTGDYGYTF.

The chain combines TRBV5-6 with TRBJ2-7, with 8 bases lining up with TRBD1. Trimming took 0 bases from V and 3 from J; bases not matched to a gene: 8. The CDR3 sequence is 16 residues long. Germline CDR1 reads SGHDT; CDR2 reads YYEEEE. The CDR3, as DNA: TGTGCCAGCAGCTTGGGACAGGGGAATATGGGCTACGAGCAGTACGTC. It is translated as CASSLGQGNMGYEQYV.

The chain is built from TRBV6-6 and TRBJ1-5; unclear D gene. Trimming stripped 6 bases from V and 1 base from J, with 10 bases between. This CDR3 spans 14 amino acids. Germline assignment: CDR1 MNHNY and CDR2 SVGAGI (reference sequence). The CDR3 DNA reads TGTGCCAGCAGACCGGGTAACAGCAATCAGCCCCAGCATTTT. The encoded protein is CASRPGNSNQPQHF.

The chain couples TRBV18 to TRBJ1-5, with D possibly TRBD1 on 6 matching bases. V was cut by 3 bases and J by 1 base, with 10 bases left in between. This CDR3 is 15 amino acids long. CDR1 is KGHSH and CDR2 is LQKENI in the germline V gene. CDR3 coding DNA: TGTGCCAGCTCACCCACCCAGGGGAGCAATCAGCCCCAGCATTTT. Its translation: CASSPTQGSNQPQHF.

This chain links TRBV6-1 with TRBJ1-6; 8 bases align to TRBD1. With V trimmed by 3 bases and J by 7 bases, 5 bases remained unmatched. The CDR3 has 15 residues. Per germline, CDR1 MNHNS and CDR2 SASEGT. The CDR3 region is CASSETQGANSPLHF. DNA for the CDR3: TGTGCCAGCAGTGAGACCCAGGGGGCCAATTCACCCCTCCACTTT.

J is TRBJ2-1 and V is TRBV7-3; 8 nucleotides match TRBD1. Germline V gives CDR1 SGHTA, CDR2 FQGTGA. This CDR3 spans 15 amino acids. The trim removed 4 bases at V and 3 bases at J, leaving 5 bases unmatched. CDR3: CASSSTGGNYNEQFF. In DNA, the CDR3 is TGTGCCAGCAGCTCCACAGGGGGGAACTACAATGAGCAGTTCTTC. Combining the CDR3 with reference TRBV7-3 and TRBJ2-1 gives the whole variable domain GAGVSQTPSNKVTEKGKYVELRCDPISGHTALYWYRQSLGQGPEFLIYFQGTGAADDSGLPNDRFFAVRPEGSVSTLKIQRTERGDSAVYLCASSSTGGNYNEQFFGPGTRLTVL.

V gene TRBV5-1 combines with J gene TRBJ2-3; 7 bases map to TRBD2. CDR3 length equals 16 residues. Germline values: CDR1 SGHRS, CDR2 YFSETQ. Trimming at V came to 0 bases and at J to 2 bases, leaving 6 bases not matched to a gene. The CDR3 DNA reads TGCGCCAGCAGCTTGGCGGCTAGCGGACCCACAGATACGCAGTATTTT. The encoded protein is CASSLAASGPTDTQYF.